The clone carrying this TCR beta chain occurred many times. No antigen is known for it. It was patients with CD8+CD57+ cell expansion by flow cytometry who were chosen for sequencing. The blood sampling took place in patients who had so far received no therapy. Genomic DNA templated the TCR beta VDJ and CDR3 profiling. TCRdb analysed the reads with MiXCR anew, one entry per CDR3 protein. The sample shows 150,000 to 200,000 distinct CDR3 sequences, roughly half of them seen only once. The data derive from a study of CD8+CD57+ T cells in acquired aplastic anemia. Findings and caveats of the study: Statistical testing detected no significant gap in CD8+ Simpson's diversity between patients and controls.

CDR3 length: 14 residues. Germline V gene data show CDR1 as SGHTA and CDR2 as FQGTGA. Trimming shortened V by 4 bases and J by 3 bases, and 12 bases separated the two germline ends. Sequenced sample: sorted CD4+, CD8+, or CD8+CD57+ T cells (not recorded which) from PBMCs. The rearrangement links TRBV7-3 to TRBJ1-1; a weak D match, TRBD1 (5 bases). The TCR was taken from a human donor with aplastic anemia. The CDR3 region has the DNA TGTGCCAGCAGCTCAACAGGCGGGGACACTGAAGCTTTCTTT. Protein product: CASSSTGGDTEAFF.